These T cell receptor beta chains were read from a single sample in a study of blood T cell repertoires in COVID-19. This table comes from immunoSEQ multiplex PCR, and its TCRdb copy is limited to in-frame clones, with some not included. The table lists about 280,000 clones, 70% to 90% of them singletons. Sample: peripheral blood. Every receptor here comes from a man aged 18-30 years with active or convalescent COVID-19. CDR3s include the opening cysteine and the closing phenylalanine or tryptophan. A D gene is named only where the DNA matches it firmly. Some rows mark clone size as missing; the rest say once, few, many or name a class of expanded clone.

j_call d_call v_call clone_size cdr3_aa cdr3_nt
TRBJ2-1 NA TRBV6-5 NA CASSYERLDSDNEQFF TGTGCCAGCAGTTACGAACGACTAGATTCTGACAATGAGCAGTTCTTC
TRBJ1-2 NA TRBV7-2 once CASSFDYGYTF TGTGCCAGCAGCTTCGACTATGGCTACACCTTC
TRBJ2-5 TRBD1 TRBV5-6 once CASSPGTGSTQYF TGTGCCAGCAGCCCTGGGACAGGATCGACCCAGTACTTC
TRBJ1-3 NA TRBV4-1 NA CASSPQSMVSGNTIYF TGCGCCAGCAGCCCACAGTCAATGGTGTCTGGAAACACCATATATTTT
TRBJ1-5 TRBD1 TRBV7-2 once CASSFHPSRDRGNQPQHF TGTGCCAGCAGCTTCCACCCCTCTAGGGACAGGGGGAATCAGCCCCAGCATTTT
TRBJ2-7 NA TRBV2 few CASSPRPSRGPF TGTGCCAGCAGCCCCCGCCCCAGTAGAGGTCCCTTC
TRBJ2-3 NA TRBV4-1 NA CASSGGDADTQYF TGCGCCAGCAGTGGAGGGGACGCAGATACGCAGTATTTT
TRBJ2-4 NA TRBV29-1 NA CSVLDTPRDIQYF TGCAGCGTACTAGACACTCCGAGGGACATTCAGTACTTC
TRBJ1-6 NA TRBV6-1 NA CASSVLQGWGNSPLHF TGTGCCAGCAGTGTATTACAGGGTTGGGGCAATTCACCCCTCCACTTT
TRBJ2-7 TRBD2 TRBV13 NA CASSLERGAYEQYF TGTGCCAGCAGCTTAGAGCGGGGGGCTTACGAGCAGTACTTC
TRBJ2-7 TRBD1 TRBV6-5 NA CASPTGDYEQYF TGTGCCAGCCCGACAGGGGACTACGAGCAGTACTTC
TRBJ1-1 NA TRBV6-5 NA CASSFQGGRAFF TGTGCCAGCAGTTTCCAAGGGGGTAGGGCTTTCTTT
TRBJ1-2 NA TRBV21-1 NA CASSKVPGGDYGYTF TGTGCCAGCAGCAAAGTCCCGGGAGGGGACTATGGCTACACCTTC
TRBJ2-3 NA TRBV7-3 NA CASSLGASRSTDTQYF TGTGCCAGCAGCTTAGGGGCCTCCAGAAGCACAGATACGCAGTATTTT
TRBJ2-3 NA TRBV9 NA CASSVAGTSTDTQYF TGTGCCAGCAGCGTGGCGGGGACCAGCACAGATACGCAGTATTTT
TRBJ1-4 NA TRBV9 NA CASSEKEAGRLFF TGTGCCAGCAGCGAGAAAGAGGCCGGGAGACTGTTTTTT
TRBJ1-5 NA TRBV4-1 once CASSQGHHSNQPQHF TGCGCCAGCAGCCAGGGACACCATAGCAATCAGCCCCAGCATTTT
TRBJ2-7 TRBD2 TRBV28 NA CASSPLAGGPYEQYF TGTGCCAGCAGCCCACTAGCGGGGGGCCCCTACGAGCAGTACTTC
TRBJ1-3 NA TRBV6-5 few CASSSHRQEKRNTIYF TGTGCCAGCAGTTCCCATCGGCAGGAAAAGAGAAACACCATATATTTT
TRBJ2-1 NA TRBV4-1 NA CASSQPNEVRPTQFF TGCGCCAGCAGCCAACCCAACGAGGTTAGGCCCACACAGTTCTTC
TRBJ1-4 NA TRBV4-1 NA CASSQVSREKLFF TGCGCCAGCAGCCAGGTTAGTCGAGAAAAACTGTTTTTT
TRBJ2-5 TRBD2 TRBV11-2 NA CASSFVRSLAEETQYF TGTGCCAGCAGCTTCGTTCGGTCACTAGCGGAAGAGACCCAGTACTTC
TRBJ2-7 TRBD1 TRBV12-5 NA CASGLVWDSYYEQYF TGTGCTAGTGGTTTGGTCTGGGACAGCTACTACGAGCAGTACTTC
TRBJ1-4 TRBD1 TRBV15 once CATSRGTGTNEKLFF TGTGCCACCAGCAGGGGGACAGGGACTAATGAAAAACTGTTTTTT
TRBJ2-5 TRBD1 TRBV18 once CASSPRTGPQETQYF TGTGCCAGCTCACCAAGGACAGGACCCCAAGAGACCCAGTACTTC
TRBJ1-4 NA TRBV2 NA CASSVRRGREKLFF TGTGCCAGCAGTGTTCGCAGGGGTCGTGAAAAACTGTTTTTT
TRBJ1-2 NA TRBV6-2/TRBV6-3 NA CASSYHGDVGAANGYTF TGTGCCAGCAGTTACCACGGGGACGTGGGGGCGGCTAATGGCTACACCTTC
TRBJ1-2 NA TRBV7-9 once CASSLGARTNYGYTF TGTGCCAGCAGCTTAGGGGCCAGAACGAACTATGGCTACACCTTC
TRBJ2-5 TRBD2 TRBV5-4 NA CASTRGASGAPGYQETQYF TGTGCCAGCACCCGGGGGGCTAGCGGGGCTCCGGGGTACCAAGAGACCCAGTACTTC
TRBJ2-3 TRBD2 TRBV7-3 NA CASSSSGGSTDTQYF TGTGCCAGCAGCTCTAGCGGGGGGAGCACAGATACGCAGTATTTT
TRBJ2-7 TRBD1 TRBV14 NA CASSHTGQGTNEQYF TGTGCCAGCAGCCACACTGGACAGGGGACAAACGAGCAGTACTTC
TRBJ2-1 TRBD2 TRBV11-2 NA CASSLREAGETYNEQFF TGTGCCAGCAGCTTAAGAGAGGCGGGGGAGACCTACAATGAGCAGTTCTTC
TRBJ2-1 TRBD2 TRBV6-5 many CASSYASGGADEQFF TGTGCCAGCAGTTACGCTAGCGGGGGGGCCGATGAGCAGTTCTTC
TRBJ1-4 NA TRBV3-1/TRBV3-2 NA CASSQEGRKLFF TGTGCCAGCAGCCAAGAGGGGAGAAAACTGTTTTTT
TRBJ1-1 NA TRBV6-4 NA CASTSRGGQGMNTEAFF TGTGCCAGCACCTCCCGGGGGGGGCAGGGAATGAACACTGAAGCTTTCTTT
TRBJ2-5 NA TRBV5-4 NA CASSSRSYPETQYF TGTGCCAGCTCATCCCGGAGTTACCCGGAGACCCAGTACTTC
TRBJ1-1 NA TRBV5-1 NA CASSLVTGWTEAFF TGCGCCAGCAGCTTGGTGACAGGTTGGACTGAAGCTTTCTTT
TRBJ1-5 NA TRBV5-6 NA CASSLRGRGYNQPQHF TGTGCCAGCAGCTTGAGAGGGAGAGGGTACAATCAGCCCCAGCATTTT
TRBJ2-5 TRBD2 TRBV6-5 NA CASSYSGLGETQYF TGTGCCAGCAGTTACTCGGGACTAGGGGAGACCCAGTACTTC
TRBJ2-5 NA TRBV19 once CASSSHRDGSQETQYF TGTGCCAGTAGCAGTCACAGGGATGGTAGCCAAGAGACCCAGTACTTC
TRBJ1-1 NA TRBV12-3/TRBV12-4 NA CASSELTEAFF TGTGCCAGCAGTGAACTCACTGAAGCTTTCTTT
TRBJ2-7 NA TRBV2 once CASLLRGYEQYF TGTGCCAGCCTTTTACGGGGTTACGAGCAGTACTTC
TRBJ1-5 NA TRBV18 NA CASSPQADNQPQHF TGTGCCAGCTCACCACAAGCGGACAATCAGCCCCAGCATTTT
TRBJ1-5 TRBD1 TRBV5-1 NA CASSLTGGINQPQHF TGCGCCAGCAGCTTAACAGGGGGCATCAATCAGCCCCAGCATTTT
TRBJ2-7 TRBD2 TRBV7-6 NA CASSLRPSGGAYEQYF TGTGCCAGCAGCTTAAGACCTAGCGGAGGGGCATACGAGCAGTACTTC
TRBJ2-2 TRBD2 TRBV2 NA CASGAPSGGKTGELFF TGTGCCAGCGGAGCCCCCAGCGGGGGAAAAACCGGGGAGCTGTTTTTT
TRBJ2-6 TRBD1 TRBV19 few CASSIRGTGGSGANVLTF TGTGCCAGTAGCATCCGAGGGACAGGGGGCTCTGGGGCCAACGTCCTGACTTTC
TRBJ2-3 NA TRBV12-5 NA CATRWAGSTDTQYF TGTGCTACCAGGTGGGCGGGGTCCACAGATACGCAGTATTTT
TRBJ2-5 TRBD2 TRBV6-4 few CASSLSGGNQETQYF TGTGCCAGCAGTCTGTCGGGGGGGAACCAAGAGACCCAGTACTTC
TRBJ2-5 NA TRBV4-1 NA CASSQESQETQYF TGCGCCAGCAGCCAAGAGTCACAAGAGACCCAGTACTTC
TRBJ1-6 TRBD1 TRBV6-2/TRBV6-3 NA CASSWDSYNSPLHF TGTGCCAGCAGTTGGGACAGCTATAATTCACCCCTCCACTTT
TRBJ2-1 TRBD2 TRBV13 NA CASSLGLSGGAYEQFF TGTGCCAGCAGCTTAGGCCTGAGCGGGGGGGCCTATGAGCAGTTCTTC
TRBJ2-2 NA TRBV7-2 NA CASSSAGLNTGELFF TGTGCCAGCAGTTCCGCGGGGCTCAACACCGGGGAGCTGTTTTTT
TRBJ1-2 TRBD1 TRBV7-9 NA CASLPDRAILGYTF TGTGCCAGCCTTCCCGACAGGGCAATACTTGGCTACACCTTC
TRBJ1-6 TRBD1 TRBV7-9 NA CASSLQGAPNSPLHF TGTGCCAGCAGCTTACAGGGGGCCCCAAATTCACCCCTCCACTTT
TRBJ2-2 NA TRBV19 NA CASSSVTNMGTGELFF TGTGCCAGTAGTTCCGTGACAAACATGGGTACCGGGGAGCTGTTTTTT
TRBJ1-3 TRBD1 TRBV19 NA CASIDRDSGNTIYF TGTGCCAGTATTGACAGGGACTCTGGAAACACCATATATTTT
TRBJ1-5 NA TRBV4-1 NA CASSQEPEQPQHF TGCGCCAGCAGCCAAGAGCCAGAACAGCCCCAGCATTTT
TRBJ1-2 NA TRBV14 NA CASSPLIGRGYGYTF TGTGCCAGCAGCCCACTTATCGGTAGAGGCTATGGCTACACCTTC
TRBJ1-5 NA TRBV2 NA CASSVWDNNQPQHF TGTGCCAGCAGTGTTTGGGACAACAATCAGCCCCAGCATTTT